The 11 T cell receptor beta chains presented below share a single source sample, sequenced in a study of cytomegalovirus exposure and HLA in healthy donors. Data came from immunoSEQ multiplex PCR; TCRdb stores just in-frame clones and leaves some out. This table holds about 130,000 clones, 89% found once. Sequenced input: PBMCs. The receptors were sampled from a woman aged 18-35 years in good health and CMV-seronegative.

CDR3 amino acids: CASCEGGAWNEQFF. The CDR3 DNA sequence: TGCGCCAGCTGTGAAGGAGGGGCGTGGAATGAGCAGTTCTTC. The chain couples TRBV5-1 to TRBJ2-1; tentatively, D is TRBD2 (6 bases). The V gene's germline CDR1 is SGHRS and CDR2 YFSETQ. V was cut by 7 bases and J by 7 bases, with 18 bases left in between. This CDR3 spans 14 amino acids.

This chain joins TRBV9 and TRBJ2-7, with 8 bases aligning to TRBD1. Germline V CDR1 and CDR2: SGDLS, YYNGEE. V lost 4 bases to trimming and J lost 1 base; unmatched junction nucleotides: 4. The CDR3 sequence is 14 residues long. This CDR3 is CASSKTGESYEQYF. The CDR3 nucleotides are TGTGCCAGCAGCAAGACAGGGGAGTCCTACGAGCAGTACTTC. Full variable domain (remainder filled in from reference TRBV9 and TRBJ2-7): DSGVTQTPKHLITATGQRVTLRCSPRSGDLSVYWYQQSLDQGLQFLIQYYNGEERAKGNILERFSAQQFPDLHSELNLSSLELGDSALYFCASSKTGESYEQYFGPGTRLTVT.

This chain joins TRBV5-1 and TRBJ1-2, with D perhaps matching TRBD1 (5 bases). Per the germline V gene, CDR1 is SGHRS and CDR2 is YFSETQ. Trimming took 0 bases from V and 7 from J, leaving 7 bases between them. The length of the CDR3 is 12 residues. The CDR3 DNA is TGCGCCAGCAGCTTGGAGGGGTTTGGCTACACCTTC. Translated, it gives CASSLEGFGYTF.

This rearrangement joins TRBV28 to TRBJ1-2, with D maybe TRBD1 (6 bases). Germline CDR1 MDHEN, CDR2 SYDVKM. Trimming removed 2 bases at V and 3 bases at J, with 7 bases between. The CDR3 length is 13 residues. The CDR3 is CASSLGTHYGYTF. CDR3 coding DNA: TGTGCCAGCAGTTTAGGGACACACTATGGCTACACCTTC.

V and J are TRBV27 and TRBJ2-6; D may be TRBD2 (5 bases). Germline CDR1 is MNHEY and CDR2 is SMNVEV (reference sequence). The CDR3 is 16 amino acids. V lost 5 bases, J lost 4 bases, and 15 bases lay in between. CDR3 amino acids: CASSPEAAYGANVLTF. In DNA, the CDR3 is TGTGCCAGCAGTCCGGAGGCTGCATACGGGGCCAACGTCCTGACTTTC.

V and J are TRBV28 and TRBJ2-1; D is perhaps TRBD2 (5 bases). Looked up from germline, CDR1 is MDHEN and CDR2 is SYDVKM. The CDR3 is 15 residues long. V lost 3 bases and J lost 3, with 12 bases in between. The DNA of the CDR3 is TGTGCCAGCAGTTTGACGAGCGGTCTCTACAATGAGCAGTTCTTC. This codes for CASSLTSGLYNEQFF.

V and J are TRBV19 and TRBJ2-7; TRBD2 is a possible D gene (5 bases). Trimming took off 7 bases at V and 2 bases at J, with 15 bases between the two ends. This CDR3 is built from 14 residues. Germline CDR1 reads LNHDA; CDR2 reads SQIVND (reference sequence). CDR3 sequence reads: CASKLRDTTYEQYF. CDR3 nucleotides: TGTGCCAGTAAACTCCGGGATACTACCTACGAGCAGTACTTC.

The DNA for the CDR3 is TGCAGCGTTGATGGACAGGGGGCGCTTGGACCTGATACGCAGTATTTT. Amino acids: CSVDGQGALGPDTQYF. The genes are TRBV29-1 and TRBJ2-3; 11 bases align to TRBD1. The germline gives CDR1 SQVTM, CDR2 ANQGSEA. The CDR3 sequence is 16 residues long. V gave up 3 bases and J gave up 6 bases; unmatched junction bases: 11.

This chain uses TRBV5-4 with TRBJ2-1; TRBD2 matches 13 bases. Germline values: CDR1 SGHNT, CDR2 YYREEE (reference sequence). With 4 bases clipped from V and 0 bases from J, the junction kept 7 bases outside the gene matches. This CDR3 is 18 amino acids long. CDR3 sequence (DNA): TGTGCCAGCAGCCCGGGACTAGCGGGAAAGTCCTCCTACAATGAGCAGTTCTTC. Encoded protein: CASSPGLAGKSSYNEQFF.

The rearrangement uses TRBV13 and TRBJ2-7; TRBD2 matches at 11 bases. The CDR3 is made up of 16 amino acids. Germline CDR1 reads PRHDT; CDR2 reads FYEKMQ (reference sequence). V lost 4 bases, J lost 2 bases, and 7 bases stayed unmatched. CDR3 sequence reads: CASSSPGTSGTYEQYF. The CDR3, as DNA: TGTGCCAGCAGCTCACCCGGGACTAGCGGTACCTACGAGCAGTACTTC.

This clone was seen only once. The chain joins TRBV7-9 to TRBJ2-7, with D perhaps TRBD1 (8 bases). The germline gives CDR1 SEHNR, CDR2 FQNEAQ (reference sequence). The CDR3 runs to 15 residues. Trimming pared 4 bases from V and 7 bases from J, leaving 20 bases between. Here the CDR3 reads CASSSLTGGEEEQYF. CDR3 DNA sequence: TGTGCCAGCAGCTCCCTCACAGGGGGGGAAGAGGAGCAGTACTTC.